This T cell receptor (beta chain) derives from a study of a mutant IDH1 vaccine in newly diagnosed glioma. Turning to the study itself: Patients began vaccination 4-6 weeks after radiotherapy alone, or with temozolomide cycles.

Comments on this clone: Its specificity is not known.

This CDR3 comprises 17 residues. The time point denotes: week 11, during vaccination. In every dose of vaccine, 300 ug of mutant IDH1 20-mer peptide was given alongside topical imiquimod. Each donor presented with a new WHO grade 3 or 4 astrocytoma that tested IDH1-mutant and showed ATRX loss. Using immunoSEQ multiplex PCR, the repertoire was profiled, and TCRdb retains in-frame clones only, with some absent. The sample contains 40,000 or so clones, roughly 84% of which appear only once. The clonotype comes from a man aged 35 to 55 with glioma. Sequencing was performed on PBMCs, taken from a glioma patient whose treatment included an IDH1 peptide vaccine. V is TRBV21-1 and J is TRBJ2-1. TRBV21-1 counts as a pseudogene. The CDR3 reads CASSNGPTRASYNEQFF. CDR3 DNA sequence: TGTGCCAGCAGCAATGGACCGACCCGGGCCTCCTACAATGAGCAGTTCTTC.